This passage covers 10 T cell receptor beta chains from one sample sequenced in a study of graft-versus-host responses after intestinal transplantation. No cognate antigen is known for these TCRs. Repertoires were generated with immunoSEQ multiplex PCR, while TCRdb's copy carries only in-frame clones and drops some. Found here are approximately 81,000 clones, roughly 84% of them singletons; the top ten hold 8%. This material consisted of unstimulated CD8+ T cells sorted from spleen or lymph node cells, taken before transplant. These receptors were obtained from a human donor who was the organ donor for an intestinal transplant.

J is TRBJ2-7 and V is TRBV6-5, with D unresolved. This CDR3 contains 14 residues. V was pared by 7 bases and J by 6 bases, with 19 bases between. The germline V gene encodes CDR1 MNHEY and CDR2 SVGAGI. In DNA form, the CDR3 reads TGTGCCAGCACCTCACCCGGACCGGCTGGCGAGCAGTACTTC. This codes for CASTSPGPAGEQYF.

The chain recombines TRBV7-2 with TRBJ2-2; D gene unclear. Trimming removed 11 bases from V and 2 bases from J, with 15 bases in between. CDR1 is SGHTA and CDR2 is FQGNSA in the germline V gene. The CDR3 runs to 14 residues. DNA for the CDR3: TGTGCCTCATGTTGGGGATACAACACCGGGGAGCTGTTTTTT. As protein: CASCWGYNTGELFF.

The chain uses TRBV19 and TRBJ2-6; D uncertain. Germline values: CDR1 LNHDA, CDR2 SQIVND (reference sequence). The length of the CDR3 is 16 residues. The V end lost 6 bases, the J end lost 5 bases, and 17 bases lay between the germline ends. The CDR3 loop reads CASSTPDGSWANVLTF. CDR3 DNA sequence: TGTGCCAGTAGCACTCCGGACGGTAGCTGGGCCAACGTCCTGACTTTC.

The rearrangement uses TRBV28 and TRBJ1-1; possible D gene TRBD1, 5 bases. There are 18 residues in the CDR3. Germline lookup yields CDR1 MDHEN and CDR2 SYDVKM. The V end lost 7 bases, the J end lost 0 bases, and 24 bases lay between the germline ends. This CDR3 reads CASILSVLGGWMNTEAFF. The CDR3 DNA sequence: TGTGCCAGCATCCTATCGGTGTTGGGGGGTTGGATGAACACTGAAGCTTTCTTT.

The chain has TRBV9 and TRBJ2-7; tentative D call: TRBD2 (6 bases). Trimming removed 3 bases from V and 5 bases from J, with 6 bases in between. The CDR3 extends over 11 amino acids. Germline CDR1 reads SGDLS; CDR2 reads YYNGEE. CDR3: CASSGGDEQYF. The CDR3 bases are TGTGCCAGCAGCGGGGGGGACGAGCAGTACTTC.

V and J are TRBV11-2 and TRBJ2-7; TRBD1 might be the D (7 bases). CDR3 length: 14 residues. V lost 3 bases and J 4 bases, leaving 13 bases between the germline ends. Germline V gene data show CDR1 as SGHAT and CDR2 as FQNNGV. CDR3 sequence (DNA): TGTGCCAGCAGCTTCGAGACAGGGAGGTACGAGCAGTACTTC. The encoded protein is CASSFETGRYEQYF.

This chain connects TRBV15 to TRBJ1-2, with a weak D call TRBD1 (5 bases). The V end lost 5 bases, the J end lost 3 bases, and 19 bases lay between the germline ends. The CDR3 runs to 16 residues. CDR1 and CDR2 from the germline V gene are LNHNV and YYDKDF (reference sequence). The CDR3 bases are TGTGCCACCAGCCCCTGGGAGAAGGGGCCTGACTATGGCTACACCTTC. It is translated as CATSPWEKGPDYGYTF.

The genes are TRBV5-6 and TRBJ2-2; a weak D match, TRBD2 (6 bases). Germline CDR1 SGHDT, CDR2 YYEEEE. V lost 0 bases and J 4 bases, leaving 7 bases between the germline ends. The CDR3 is 14 amino acids. CDR3 in DNA: TGTGCCAGCAGCTTGGTCGGGGGCACCGGGGAGCTGTTTTTT. Protein sequence: CASSLVGGTGELFF. Full variable domain (remainder filled in from reference TRBV5-6 and TRBJ2-2): DAGVTQSPTHLIKTRGQQVTLRCSPKSGHDTVSWYQQALGQGPQFIFQYYEEEERQRGNFPDRFSGHQFPNYSSELNVNALLLGDSALYLCASSLVGGTGELFFGEGSRLTVL.

The chain has TRBV4-1 and TRBJ1-5, with 9 nucleotides matching TRBD1. The CDR3 consists of 18 residues. J lost 3 bases, V lost 0 bases, and 9 bases had no gene match. Germline CDR1 is MGHRA and CDR2 is YSYEKL. The CDR3 spells CASSQEKVGQGNNQPQHF. The DNA for the CDR3 is TGCGCCAGCAGCCAAGAAAAGGTCGGACAGGGGAACAATCAGCCCCAGCATTTT.

The chain employs TRBV19 and TRBJ1-2; 8 bases agree with TRBD1. Germline values: CDR1 LNHDA, CDR2 SQIVND (reference sequence). Trimming removed 6 bases from V and 0 bases from J; junction bases left unmatched: 6. The CDR3 is 15 residues long. The DNA for the CDR3 is TGTGCCAGTAGGACAGGGGCCACCACTAACTATGGCTACACCTTC. This encodes CASRTGATTNYGYTF.